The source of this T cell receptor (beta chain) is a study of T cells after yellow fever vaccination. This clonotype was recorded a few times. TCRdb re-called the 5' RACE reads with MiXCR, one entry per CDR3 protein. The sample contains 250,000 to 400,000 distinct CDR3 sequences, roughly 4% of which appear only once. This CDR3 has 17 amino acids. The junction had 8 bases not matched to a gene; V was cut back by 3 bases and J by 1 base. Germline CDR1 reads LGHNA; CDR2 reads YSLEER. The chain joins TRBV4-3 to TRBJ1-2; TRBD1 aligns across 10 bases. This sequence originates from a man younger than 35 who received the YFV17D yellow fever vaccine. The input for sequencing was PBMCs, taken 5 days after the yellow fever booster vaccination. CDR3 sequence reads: CASSQGTGTGVNYGYTF. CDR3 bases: TGCGCCAGCAGCCAGGGGACCGGGACAGGGGTTAACTATGGCTACACCTTC.